The T cell receptor (beta chain) described here comes from a study of spatial heterogeneity in lung cancer. Germline V gene sequence: CDR1 SGHAT, CDR2 FQNNGV. There are 15 residues in the CDR3. With V trimmed by 9 bases and J by 2 bases, 13 bases remained unmatched. Indicated time point: sample taken at primary tumor resection. Unsorted tumor, nontumor lung tissue or cryopreserved PBMC supplied the whole RNA. TCRdb reprocessed the 5' RACE reads with MiXCR, giving one entry per CDR3 protein. Here the sample spans 17,000 or so distinct CDR3 sequences, about 21% being singletons. The sequences come from PBMCs, collected at surgery. The origin of this receptor is a female donor with early-stage non-small cell lung cancer. The chain has TRBV11-2 and TRBJ2-7, with 7 bases that match TRBD2. This chain's CDR3 is CASSNWEGKTYEQYF. Here the CDR3 DNA reads TGTGCCAGTTCTAACTGGGAGGGAAAAACCTACGAGCAGTACTTC.